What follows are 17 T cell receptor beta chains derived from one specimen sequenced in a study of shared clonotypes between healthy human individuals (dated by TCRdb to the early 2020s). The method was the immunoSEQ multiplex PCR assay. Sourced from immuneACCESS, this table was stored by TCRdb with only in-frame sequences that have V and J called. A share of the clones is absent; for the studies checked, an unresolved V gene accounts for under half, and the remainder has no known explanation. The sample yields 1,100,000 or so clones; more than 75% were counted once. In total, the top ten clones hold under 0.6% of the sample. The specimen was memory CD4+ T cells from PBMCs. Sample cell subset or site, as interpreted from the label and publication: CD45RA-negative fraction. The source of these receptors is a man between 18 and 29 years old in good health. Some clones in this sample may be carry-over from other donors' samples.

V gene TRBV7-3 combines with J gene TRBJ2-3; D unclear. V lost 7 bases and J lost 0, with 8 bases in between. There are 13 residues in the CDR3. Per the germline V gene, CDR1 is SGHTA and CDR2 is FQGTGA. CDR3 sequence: CASTRRSTDTQYF. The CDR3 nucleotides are TGTGCCAGCACCAGAAGAAGCACAGATACGCAGTATTTT. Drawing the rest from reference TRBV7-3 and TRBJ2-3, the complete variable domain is GAGVSQTPSNKVTEKGKYVELRCDPISGHTALYWYRQSLGQGPEFLIYFQGTGAADDSGLPNDRFFAVRPEGSVSTLKIQRTERGDSAVYLCASTRRSTDTQYFGPGTRLTVL.

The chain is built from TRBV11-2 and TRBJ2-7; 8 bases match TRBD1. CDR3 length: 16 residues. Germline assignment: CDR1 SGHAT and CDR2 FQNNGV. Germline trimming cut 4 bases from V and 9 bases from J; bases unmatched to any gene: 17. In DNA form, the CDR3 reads TGTGCCAGCAGCTCAAGACATCCGGACAGGGACGGGGTGCAGTACTTC. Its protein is CASSSRHPDRDGVQYF.

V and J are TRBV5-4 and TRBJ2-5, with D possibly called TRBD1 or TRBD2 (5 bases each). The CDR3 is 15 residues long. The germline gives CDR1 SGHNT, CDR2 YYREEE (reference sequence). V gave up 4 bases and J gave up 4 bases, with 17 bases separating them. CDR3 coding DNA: TGTGCCAGCAGCCGGAGGATCAGGGACCTAGAGACCCAGTACTTC. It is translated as CASSRRIRDLETQYF.

The CDR3 bases are TGTGCCAGCAGCTCAGGGTTCCAAACCGGGGAGCTGTTTTTT. It specifies CASSSGFQTGELFF. The V call is TRBV7-6, the J call TRBJ2-2; D is perhaps TRBD1 (5 bases). Trimming took off 4 bases at V and 5 bases at J, with 11 bases between the two ends. Germline V gene data show CDR1 as SGHVS and CDR2 as FNYEAQ. This CDR3 spans 14 amino acids.

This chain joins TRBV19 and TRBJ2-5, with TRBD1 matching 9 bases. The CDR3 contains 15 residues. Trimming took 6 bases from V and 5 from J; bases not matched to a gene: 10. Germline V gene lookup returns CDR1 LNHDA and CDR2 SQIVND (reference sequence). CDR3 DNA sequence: TGTGCCAGTAGAAACCGGGACAGGGTCGGGGAGACCCAGTACTTC. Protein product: CASRNRDRVGETQYF.

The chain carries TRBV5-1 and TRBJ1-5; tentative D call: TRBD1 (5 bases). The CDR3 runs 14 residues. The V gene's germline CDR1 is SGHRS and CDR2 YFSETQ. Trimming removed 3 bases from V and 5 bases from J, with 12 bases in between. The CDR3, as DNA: TGCGCCAGCAGCTCAAACTCGGGGGATCAGCCCCAGCATTTT. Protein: CASSSNSGDQPQHF.

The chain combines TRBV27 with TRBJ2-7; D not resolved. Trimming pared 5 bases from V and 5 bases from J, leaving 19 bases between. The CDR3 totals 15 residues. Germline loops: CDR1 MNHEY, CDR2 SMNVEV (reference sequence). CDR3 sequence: CASSTLRVVRDEQYF. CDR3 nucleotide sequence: TGTGCCAGCAGTACCCTTCGGGTAGTAAGGGACGAGCAGTACTTC.

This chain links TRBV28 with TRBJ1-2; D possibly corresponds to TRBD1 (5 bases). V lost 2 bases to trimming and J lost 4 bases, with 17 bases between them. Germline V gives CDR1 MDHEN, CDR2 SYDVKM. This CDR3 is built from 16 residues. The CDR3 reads CASSLKSTAWGYGYTF. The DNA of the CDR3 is TGTGCCAGCAGTTTAAAGTCGACAGCCTGGGGCTATGGCTACACCTTC.

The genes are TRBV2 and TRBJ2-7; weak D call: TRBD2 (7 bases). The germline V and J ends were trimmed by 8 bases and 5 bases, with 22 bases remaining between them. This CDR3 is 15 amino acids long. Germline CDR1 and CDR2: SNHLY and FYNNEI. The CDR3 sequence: CASGGGGPIIDEQYF. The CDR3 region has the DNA TGTGCCAGCGGGGGGGGCGGTCCTATTATCGACGAGCAGTACTTC.

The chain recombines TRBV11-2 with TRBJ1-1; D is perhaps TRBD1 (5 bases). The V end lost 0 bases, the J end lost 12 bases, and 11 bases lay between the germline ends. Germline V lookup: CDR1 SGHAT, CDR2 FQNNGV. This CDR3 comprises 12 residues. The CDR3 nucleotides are TGTGCCAGCAGCTTAGAAGGTGGGGCTACTTTCTTT. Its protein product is CASSLEGGATFF.

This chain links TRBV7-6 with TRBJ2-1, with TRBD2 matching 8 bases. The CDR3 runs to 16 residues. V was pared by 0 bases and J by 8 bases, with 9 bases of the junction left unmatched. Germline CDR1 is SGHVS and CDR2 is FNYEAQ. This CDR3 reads CASSLAPAGGGHEQFF. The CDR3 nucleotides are TGTGCCAGCAGCTTAGCGCCGGCGGGAGGAGGGCATGAGCAGTTCTTC.

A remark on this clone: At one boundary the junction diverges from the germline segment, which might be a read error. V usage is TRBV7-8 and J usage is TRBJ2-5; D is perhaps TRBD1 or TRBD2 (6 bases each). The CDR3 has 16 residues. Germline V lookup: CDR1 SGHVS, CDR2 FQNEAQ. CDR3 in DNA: TGTGCCAGCGGCTTATATATTCGTGGGGGGCAAGAAACCCAGTACTTC. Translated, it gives CASGLYIRGGQETQYF.

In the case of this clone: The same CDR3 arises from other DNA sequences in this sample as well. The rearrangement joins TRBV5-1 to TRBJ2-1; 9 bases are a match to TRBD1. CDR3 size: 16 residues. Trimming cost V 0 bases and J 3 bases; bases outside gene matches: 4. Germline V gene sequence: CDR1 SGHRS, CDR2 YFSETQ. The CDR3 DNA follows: TGCGCCAGCAGCTTGGGGGGACAGGGTCTCTACAATGAGCAGTTCTTC. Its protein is CASSLGGQGLYNEQFF.

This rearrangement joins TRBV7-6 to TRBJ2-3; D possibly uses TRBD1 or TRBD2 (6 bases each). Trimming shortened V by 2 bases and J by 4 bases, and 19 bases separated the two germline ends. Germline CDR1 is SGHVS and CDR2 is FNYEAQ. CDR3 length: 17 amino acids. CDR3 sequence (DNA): TGTGCCAGCAGCTTAAACCCCCCCGGGGGCGGGGCAGATACGCAGTATTTT. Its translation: CASSLNPPGGGADTQYF.

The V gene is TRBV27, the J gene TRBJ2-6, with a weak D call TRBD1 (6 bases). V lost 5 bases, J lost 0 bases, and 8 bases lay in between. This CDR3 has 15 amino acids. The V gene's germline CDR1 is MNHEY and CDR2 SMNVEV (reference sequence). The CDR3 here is CASSTRGSGANVLTF. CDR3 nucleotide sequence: TGTGCCAGCAGTACCAGGGGCTCTGGGGCCAACGTCCTGACTTTC.

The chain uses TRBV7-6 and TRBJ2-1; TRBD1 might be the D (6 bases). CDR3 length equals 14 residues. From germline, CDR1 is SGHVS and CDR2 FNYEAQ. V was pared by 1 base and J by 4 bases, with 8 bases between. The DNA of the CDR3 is TGTGCCAGCAGCTTAGTAGGGGGTTACAATGAGCAGTTCTTC. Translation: CASSLVGGYNEQFF.

The CDR3 DNA reads as TGCGCCAGCAGCTTGGACAGCTTCTCTGAAGCTTTCTTT. It specifies CASSLDSFSEAFF. The rearrangement uses TRBV5-1 and TRBJ1-1; D remains ambiguous. V was shortened by 0 bases and J by 6 bases, with 9 bases between the two germline ends. The CDR3 totals 13 residues. Germline values: CDR1 SGHRS, CDR2 YFSETQ.